This T cell receptor (beta chain) was documented in a study of cytomegalovirus exposure and HLA in healthy donors (TCRdb year 2017). With respect to the entire study: According to a later analysis, the 110 or so validation repertoires were produced on the same platform as the 680 or so repertoires of the first cohort. A separate validation cohort of 90 to 150 different subjects was used in addition to the roughly 620-subject first cohort. To predict cytomegalovirus infection status, the study brought together high-throughput TCR immunosequencing, statistical association of individual TCRs with disease status, and machine learning. The study was designed to test whether signatures of past pathogen exposure could be identified by cataloging public T cell receptors. What the study reported, not specific to this receptor: Across donors, most TCR sequences were observed very rarely, whereas some public TCRs were present in many individuals. In vitro tests confirmed that a few of the cytomegalovirus-associated TCR beta chains recognize cytomegalovirus antigens. A later analysis lacked HLA typing for the validation cohort, so it scored co-occurrence in that cohort across all 120 or so repertoires. Cytomegalovirus status was reported to be diagnosed by the classifier with high specificity and sensitivity in both the original and validation cohorts. A total of 150 to 200 TCR beta chains were listed by the study as associated with cytomegalovirus. Of the cluster scores, approximately 95% were above 0 in a later analysis, which found that TCRs clustered in the first cohort also tended to co-occur in the approximately 120 validation repertoires. It was suggested by the authors that the approach could potentially be generalized to other disease states and immunological phenotypes.

The germline V gene sets CDR1 to SNHLY and CDR2 to FYNNEI. V is pruned by 3 bases and J by 8 bases, leaving 6 bases of the junction without a gene match. The CDR3 numbers 13 residues from cysteine through phenylalanine. The only DNA kept is the CDR3, 39 bases in frame from the first base. Library generation was performed with the immunoSEQ multiplex PCR assay. Turning to the authors' computational methods: A statistical classification framework was built to diagnose cytomegalovirus status from the catalog of TCR beta chain sequences. Imported from immuneACCESS, the table was reduced by TCRdb to in-frame sequences with V and J called. These copies leave out some clones; in studies compared against another copy, an unresolved V gene accounts for under half, and the cause of the remainder is not known. That table furnishes V, J and clone size, whereas the DNA furnished D and trimming. This sample holds tens of thousands of clones; 90% to 95% were observed only once. Roughly 1.5% of the sample rests with the top ten.

Donors formed part of the validation cohort, which comprised over a hundred subjects and was distinct from the first cohort of over 500 subjects. Comment on this clone: The antigen it recognizes is unknown. No much larger clonotype is one base removed from it; base qualities were not supplied.

The rearrangement joined TRBV2 to TRBJ1-2, and 7 junctional nucleotides match TRBD1. The sequence was obtained from a man younger than 35 in good health and CMV-seropositive. Material: PBMCs. The CDR3 loop reads CASSDQGQPGYTF. The nucleotide sequence is given as TGTGCCAGCAGTGACCAGGGACAGCCCGGCTACACCTTC.